Reported below is one T cell receptor beta chain. Profiling relied on immunoSEQ multiplex PCR, and the TCRdb table lists in-frame clones only, not all of them. The data hold about 120,000 clones, with roughly nine tenths observed a single time. These data come from a study of blood T cell repertoires in COVID-19. Trimming cost V 1 base and J 0 bases, with 24 bases left between them. CDR3 length equals 21 residues. The germline CDR1 and CDR2 sequences are LGHNA and YSLEER. The material sequenced was peripheral blood. The clonotype was recovered from a human donor with active COVID-19. The donor label of this sample is uncertain. The chain employs TRBV4-3 and TRBJ1-4; TRBD1 is a possible D gene (5 bases). CDR3 residues: CASSQGALGRKQDTTNEKLFF. The CDR3 region has the DNA TGCGCCAGCAGCCAAGGGGCACTGGGGCGAAAACAGGATACAACTAATGAAAAACTGTTTTTT.